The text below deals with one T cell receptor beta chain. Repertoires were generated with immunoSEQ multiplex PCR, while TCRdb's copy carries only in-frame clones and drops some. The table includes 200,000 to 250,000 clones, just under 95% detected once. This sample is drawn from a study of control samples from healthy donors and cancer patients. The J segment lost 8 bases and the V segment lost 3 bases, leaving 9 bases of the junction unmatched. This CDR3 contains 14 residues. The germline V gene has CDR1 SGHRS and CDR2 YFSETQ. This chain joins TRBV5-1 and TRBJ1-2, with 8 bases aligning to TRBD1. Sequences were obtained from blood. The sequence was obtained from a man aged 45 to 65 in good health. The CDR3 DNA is TGCGCCAGCAGCTCCGGACAGGGTGAGGGGGGCTACACCTTC. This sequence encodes CASSSGQGEGGYTF. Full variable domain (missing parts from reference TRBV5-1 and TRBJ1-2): KAGVTQTPRYLIKTRGQQVTLSCSPISGHRSVSWYQQTPGQGLQFLFEYFSETQRNKGNFPGRFSGRQFSNSRSEMNVSTLELGDSALYLCASSSGQGEGGYTFGSGTRLTVV.